These 23 T cell receptor beta chains came from one sample sequenced in a study of CD8+CD57+ T cells in acquired aplastic anemia. All patients picked for sequencing had shown, by flow cytometry, an expansion of CD8+CD57+ cells. Genomic DNA constituted the template upon which TCR beta VDJ and CDR3 profiling was performed. TCRdb itself ran the reads through MiXCR, one entry per CDR3 protein. The sample consists of some 120,000 distinct CDR3 sequences, over 30% of them appearing once. What was sequenced was sorted CD4+, CD8+, or CD8+CD57+ T cells (not recorded which) from PBMCs. These receptors all stem from a human donor with aplastic anemia.

This clonotype was observed a handful of times. V is TRBV24-1 and J is TRBJ2-3; 7 positions match TRBD1. V lost 2 bases, J lost 2 bases, and 12 bases stayed unmatched. CDR3 length: 18 amino acids. Germline-derived CDR1 and CDR2 are KGHDR and SFDVKD. DNA of the CDR3: TGTGCCACCAGTGATTCCTCGGGGACAGAACTTTTCACAGATACGCAGTATTTT. Amino acid sequence: CATSDSSGTELFTDTQYF.

The gene calls are TRBV7-3 and TRBJ1-1, with 7 bases lining up with TRBD1. The CDR3 length is 16 residues. Germline V gene lookup returns CDR1 SGHTA and CDR2 FQGTGA. V gave up 0 bases and J gave up 2 bases; unmatched junction bases: 6. This CDR3 is CASSLTGQTSNTEAFF. For the CDR3, the DNA is TGTGCCAGCAGCTTAACGGGACAGACATCCAACACTGAAGCTTTCTTT.

This clonotype was seen at least ten times. The chain uses TRBV5-1 and TRBJ2-5; 9 bases map to TRBD1. With 4 bases clipped from V and 4 bases from J, the junction kept 5 bases outside the gene matches. The CDR3 loop spans 14 amino acids. Germline loops: CDR1 SGHRS, CDR2 YFSETQ. The CDR3: CASSHGTGSETQYF. CDR3 bases: TGCGCCAGCAGCCACGGGACAGGGTCAGAGACCCAGTACTTC.

This clonotype was seen repeatedly, ten times or more. The J gene is TRBJ1-4, the V gene TRBV6-1; 7 bases match TRBD1. The CDR3 contains 14 residues. After removal of 5 bases from V and 6 bases from J, the junction contained 6 bases not matched to a gene. Germline assignment: CDR1 MNHNS and CDR2 SASEGT. The CDR3 coding sequence is TGTGCCAGCAGTCCCAGGGGGGGGGATGAAAAACTGTTTTTT. Translation: CASSPRGGDEKLFF.

This clonotype came up many times. This chain joins TRBV18 and TRBJ1-2; D is possibly TRBD1 (6 bases). Germline-derived CDR1 and CDR2 are KGHSH and LQKENI. This CDR3 is 13 amino acids long. V gave up 3 bases and J gave up 6 bases, with 11 bases separating them. In nucleotides, the CDR3 is TGTGCCAGCTCACCGCGGACAGAGAATGGCTACACCTTC. Translation gives CASSPRTENGYTF.

This clonotype was detected many times. The rearrangement links TRBV12-3 or TRBV12-4 to TRBJ1-1; possibly TRBD1 for D (5 bases). The CDR3 runs 13 residues. Trimming cost V 3 bases and J 11 bases, with 16 bases left between them. The CDR3 loop reads CASSFKGPFHAFF. In DNA form, the CDR3 reads TGTGCCAGCAGTTTTAAGGGGCCGTTTCACGCTTTCTTT.

In the case of this clonotype: A read error may explain this, as a much larger clone is one base away. The CDR3 loop reads CASSQVGGGSMSEQFF. The CDR3 region has the DNA TGCGCCAGCAGCCAAGTTGGCGGGGGGTCCATGAGTGAGCAGTTCTTC. The chain links TRBV4-1 to TRBJ2-1; TRBD2 matches 8 bases. This CDR3 comprises 16 residues. Germline-derived CDR1 and CDR2 are MGHRA and YSYEKL. Trimming took 1 base from V and 9 from J; bases not matched to a gene: 11.

This clonotype was counted ten times or more. The chain is built from TRBV11-2 and TRBJ1-6, with no clear D. The CDR3 loop spans 16 amino acids. Trimming shortened V by 0 bases and J by 6 bases, and 12 bases separated the two germline ends. The germline V gene encodes CDR1 SGHAT and CDR2 FQNNGV. CDR3 coding DNA: TGTGCCAGCAGCTTAGACCCCCTCCAGATTAATTCACCCCTCCACTTT. Translation: CASSLDPLQINSPLHF.

This chain uses TRBV10-1 with TRBJ2-3, with TRBD2 matching over 10 bases. Trimming at V came to 2 bases and at J to 4 bases, leaving 0 bases not matched to a gene. This CDR3 spans 14 amino acids. Germline CDR1 and CDR2: WNHNN and SYGVQD (reference sequence). CDR3 nucleotides: TGCGCCAGCAGTGAGGGACTAGCGGCAGATACGCAGTATTTT. Translation gives CASSEGLAADTQYF.

This clonotype occurred many times. The chain has TRBV15 and TRBJ2-3, with TRBD2 as a possible D gene (5 bases). Trimming pared 7 bases from V and 1 base from J, leaving 9 bases between. The CDR3 extends over 13 amino acids. Germline-derived CDR1 and CDR2 are LNHNV and YYDKDF (reference sequence). CDR3 amino acids: CATTWGGTDTQYF. CDR3 nucleotides: TGTGCCACCACCTGGGGAGGCACAGATACGCAGTATTTT.

This chain links TRBV5-1 with TRBJ1-2; TRBD1 matches 7 bases. CDR3 size: 14 residues. V trimming: 4 bases; J trimming: 3 bases; junction bases outside the gene matches: 6. Looked up from germline, CDR1 is SGHRS and CDR2 is YFSETQ. The CDR3 DNA reads as TGCGCCAGCAGCCCGGGGACAGTTGACTATGGCTACACCTTC. It translates to CASSPGTVDYGYTF.

This CDR3 reads CASSIKRWAEQYF. CDR3 DNA sequence: TGTGCCAGTAGTATAAAGCGGTGGGCCGAGCAGTACTTC. This chain links TRBV19 with TRBJ2-7, with a tentative D call TRBD2 (5 bases). V lost 2 bases, J lost 6 bases, and 11 bases lay in between. This CDR3 comprises 13 residues. Germline V lookup: CDR1 LNHDA, CDR2 SQIVND (reference sequence).

Turning to this clonotype: The junction departs from the called germline gene at one end, perhaps through a read error. In DNA form, the CDR3 reads TGTGCCAGCAGTGAAGCGCTGCAGGGTTCCTACAATGGGCAGTTCTTC. It is translated as CASSEALQGSYNGQFF. V gene TRBV2 combines with J gene TRBJ2-1, with D perhaps TRBD1 (5 bases). There are 16 residues in the CDR3. Germline V gene data show CDR1 as SNHLY and CDR2 as FYNNEI.

The chain recombines TRBV25-1 with TRBJ2-7; possibly TRBD1 for D (6 bases). The V end lost 8 bases, the J end lost 7 bases, and 18 bases lay between the germline ends. Looked up from germline, CDR1 is MGHDK and CDR2 is SYGVNS. This CDR3 comprises 13 residues. CDR3 nucleotides: TGTGCCAGCTCAGACAGGAACGTATATGAGCAGTACGTC. Its protein is CASSDRNVYEQYV.

This sequence joins TRBV10-3 and TRBJ2-7; the match to TRBD2 covers 10 bases. The CDR3 is made up of 14 amino acids. J lost 4 bases, V lost 4 bases, and 4 bases had no gene match. CDR1 ENHRY and CDR2 SYGVKD come from the germline V gene. As DNA, the CDR3 is TGTGCCATCAGTGTACTAGCGGGATTATACGAGCAGTACTTC. It is translated as CAISVLAGLYEQYF.

V and J are TRBV6-1 and TRBJ2-3; maybe TRBD1 (5 bases). Trimming shortened V by 8 bases and J by 4 bases, and 16 bases separated the two germline ends. This CDR3 is 14 amino acids long. Germline V gives CDR1 MNHNS, CDR2 SASEGT. The CDR3 is CASAKGSPADTQYF. In DNA form, the CDR3 reads TGTGCCAGCGCAAAGGGGTCTCCTGCAGATACGCAGTATTTT.

This clonotype came up once. A much larger clonotype is one base distant, so this may be a read error. The missing conserved phenylalanine or tryptophan at the end of this CDR3 makes a read error likely. The rearrangement uses TRBV7-2 and TRBJ1-1; a possible D gene is TRBD1 (5 bases). V was pared by 5 bases and J by 11 bases, with 18 bases between. This CDR3 is built from 13 residues. CDR1 is SGHTA and CDR2 is FQGNSA in the germline V gene. CDR3 region: CASSPGPAGSAFL. The CDR3 nucleotides read TGTGCCAGCAGCCCAGGGCCGGCTGGGTCGGCTTTCCTT.

The chain employs TRBV24-1 and TRBJ2-3; D is uncertain. Trimming stripped 2 bases from V and 1 base from J, with 3 bases between. From germline, CDR1 is KGHDR and CDR2 SFDVKD. The CDR3 sequence is 13 residues long. The CDR3 DNA is TGTGCCACCAGTGATTCCGGCACAGATACGCAGTATTTT. This codes for CATSDSGTDTQYF.

Only a few counts were recorded for this clonotype. The chain employs TRBV5-6 and TRBJ1-2; D not resolved. The CDR3 length is 20 residues. Trimming left V 5 bases short and J 1 base short, with 30 bases between. Germline V lookup: CDR1 SGHDT, CDR2 YYEEEE. CDR3 bases: TGTGCCAGCAGATCTAAAGGCGCCCGAGGACCCACATTTTATAACTATGGCTACACCTTC. This codes for CASRSKGARGPTFYNYGYTF.

This clonotype has ten or more counts. V and J are TRBV7-9 and TRBJ2-7; D may be TRBD1 (5 bases). Deletions cut 2 bases from V and 0 bases from J, with 11 bases between. Germline V gene data show CDR1 as SEHNR and CDR2 as FQNEAQ (reference sequence). The CDR3 length is 15 residues. The CDR3 sequence: CASSLRGQSSYEQYF. The CDR3 DNA is TGTGCCAGCAGCTTAAGGGGTCAAAGCTCCTACGAGCAGTACTTC.

A few counts support this clonotype. This chain links TRBV4-1 with TRBJ2-1; 9 positions agree with TRBD1. This CDR3 spans 15 amino acids. The junction had 6 bases not matched to a gene; V was cut back by 2 bases and J by 7 bases. CDR1 and CDR2 from the germline V gene are MGHRA and YSYEKL. The CDR3 DNA follows: TGCGCCAGCAGCCAAATGGGACAGGGTCAAAATGAGCAGTTCTTC. Translated: CASSQMGQGQNEQFF.

The rearrangement uses TRBV2 and TRBJ1-4; 8 bases agree with TRBD1. The CDR3 length is 15 residues. With V trimmed by 4 bases and J by 5 bases, 6 bases remained unmatched. Germline V gene data show CDR1 as SNHLY and CDR2 as FYNNEI. The CDR3 nucleotides are TGTGCCAGCAGTGTGGACAGGGTGTTAAATGAAAAACTGTTTTTT. The encoded protein is CASSVDRVLNEKLFF.

The CDR3 reads CSVGRTGTEAFF. The CDR3 DNA reads as TGCAGCGTAGGGAGGACGGGGACTGAAGCTTTCTTT. This rearrangement joins TRBV29-1 to TRBJ1-1; no clear D gene. From germline, CDR1 is SQVTM and CDR2 ANQGSEA. CDR3 length: 12 residues. The V end was cut by 6 bases, the J end by 5 bases, with 13 bases between. Complete variable domain (other parts from reference TRBV29-1 and TRBJ1-1): SAVISQKPSRDICQRGTSLTIQCQVDSQVTMMFWYRQQPGQSLTLIATANQGSEATYESGFVIDKFPISRPNLTFSTLTVSNMSPEDSSIYLCSVGRTGTEAFFGQGTRLTVV.